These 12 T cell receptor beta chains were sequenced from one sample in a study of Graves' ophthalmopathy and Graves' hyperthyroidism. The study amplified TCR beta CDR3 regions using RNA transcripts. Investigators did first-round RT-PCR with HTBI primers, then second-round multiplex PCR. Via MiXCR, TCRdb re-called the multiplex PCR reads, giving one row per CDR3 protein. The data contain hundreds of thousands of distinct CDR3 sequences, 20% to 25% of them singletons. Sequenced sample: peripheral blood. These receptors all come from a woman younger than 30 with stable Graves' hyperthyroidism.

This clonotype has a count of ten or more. The chain's CDR3 is CASSPRSGLAAYEQYF. The CDR3, as DNA: TGTGCCAGCAGCCCTCGCAGTGGACTAGCAGCTTACGAGCAGTACTTC. The chain combines TRBV11-1 with TRBJ2-7; 8 positions agree with TRBD2. V lost 5 bases and J lost 4; bases outside the gene matches: 13. CDR1 and CDR2 from the germline V gene are SGHAT and FQDESV (reference sequence). This CDR3 has 16 residues.

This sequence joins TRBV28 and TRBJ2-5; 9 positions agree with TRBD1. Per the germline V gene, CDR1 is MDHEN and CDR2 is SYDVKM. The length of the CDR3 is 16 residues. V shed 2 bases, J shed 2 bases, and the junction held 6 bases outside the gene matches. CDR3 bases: TGTGCCAGCAGTTTAAGCCTGGGACAGGGTCAAGAGACCCAGTACTTC. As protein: CASSLSLGQGQETQYF.

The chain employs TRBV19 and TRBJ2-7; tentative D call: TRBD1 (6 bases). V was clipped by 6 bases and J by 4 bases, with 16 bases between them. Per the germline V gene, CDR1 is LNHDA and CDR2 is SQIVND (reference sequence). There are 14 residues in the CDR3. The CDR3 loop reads CASSPRTDLYEQYF. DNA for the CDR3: TGTGCCAGTAGCCCGAGGACAGACTTATACGAGCAGTACTTC.

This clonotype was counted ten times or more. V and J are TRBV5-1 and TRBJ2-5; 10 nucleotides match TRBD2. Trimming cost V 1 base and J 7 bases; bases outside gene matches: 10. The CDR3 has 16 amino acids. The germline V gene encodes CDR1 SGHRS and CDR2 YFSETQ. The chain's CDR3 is CASSLSVAGGPGTQYF. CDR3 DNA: TGCGCCAGCAGCTTGAGTGTAGCGGGAGGTCCCGGGACCCAGTACTTC.

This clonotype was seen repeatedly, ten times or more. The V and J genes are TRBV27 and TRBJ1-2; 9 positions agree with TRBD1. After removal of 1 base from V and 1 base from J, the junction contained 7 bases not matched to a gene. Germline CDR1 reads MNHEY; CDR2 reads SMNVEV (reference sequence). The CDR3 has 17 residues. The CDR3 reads CASSLLVGTGSNYGYTF. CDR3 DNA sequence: TGTGCCAGCAGTTTATTGGTCGGGACAGGGAGTAACTATGGCTACACCTTC.

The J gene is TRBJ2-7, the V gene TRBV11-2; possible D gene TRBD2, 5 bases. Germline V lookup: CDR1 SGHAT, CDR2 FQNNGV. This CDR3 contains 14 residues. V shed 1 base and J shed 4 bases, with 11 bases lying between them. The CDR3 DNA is TGTGCCAGCAGCTTAGCTCTAGCTGCTTACGAGCAGTACTTC. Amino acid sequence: CASSLALAAYEQYF.

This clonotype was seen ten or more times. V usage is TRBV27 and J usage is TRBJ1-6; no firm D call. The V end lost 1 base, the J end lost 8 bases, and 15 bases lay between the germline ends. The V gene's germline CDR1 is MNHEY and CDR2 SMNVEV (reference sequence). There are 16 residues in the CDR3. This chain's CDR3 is CASSLWNRLEDSPLHF. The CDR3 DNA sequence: TGTGCCAGCAGTTTATGGAACCGGCTGGAGGATTCACCCCTCCACTTT.

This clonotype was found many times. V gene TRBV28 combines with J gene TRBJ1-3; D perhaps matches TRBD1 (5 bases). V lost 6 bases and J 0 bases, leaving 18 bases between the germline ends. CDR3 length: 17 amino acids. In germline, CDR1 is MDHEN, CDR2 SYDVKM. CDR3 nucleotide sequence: TGTGCCAGCAGCTTGTACAGGTTTGAGTCCTCTGGAAACACCATATATTTT. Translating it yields CASSLYRFESSGNTIYF.

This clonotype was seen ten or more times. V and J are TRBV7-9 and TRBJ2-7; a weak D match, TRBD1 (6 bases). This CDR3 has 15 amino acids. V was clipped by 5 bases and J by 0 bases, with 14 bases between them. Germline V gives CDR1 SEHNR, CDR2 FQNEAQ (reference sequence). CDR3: CASSPGDGNSYEQYF. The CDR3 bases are TGTGCCAGCAGCCCAGGGGACGGGAACTCCTACGAGCAGTACTTC.

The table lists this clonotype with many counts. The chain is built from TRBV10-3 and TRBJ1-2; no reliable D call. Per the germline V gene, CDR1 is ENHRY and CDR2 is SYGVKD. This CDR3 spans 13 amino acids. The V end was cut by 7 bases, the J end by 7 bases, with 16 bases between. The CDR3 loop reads CAIKGDGSGGYTF. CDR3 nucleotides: TGTGCCATCAAAGGAGACGGCTCTGGTGGCTACACCTTC.

The CDR3 sequence: CASSLGLAGARELFF. The CDR3 DNA sequence: TGTGCCAGCAGCTTGGGACTAGCGGGAGCGCGGGAGCTGTTTTTT. The J gene is TRBJ2-2, the V gene TRBV7-2; the match to TRBD2 covers 14 bases. This CDR3 has 15 residues. Germline assignment: CDR1 SGHTA and CDR2 FQGNSA. Trimming cost V 3 bases and J 9 bases; bases outside gene matches: 3. Full variable domain (missing parts from reference TRBV7-2 and TRBJ2-2): GAGVSQSPSNKVTEKGKDVELRCDPISGHTALYWYRQSLGQGLEFLIYFQGNSAPDKSGLPSDRFSAERTGGSVSTLTIQRTQQEDSAVYLCASSLGLAGARELFFGEGSRLTVL.

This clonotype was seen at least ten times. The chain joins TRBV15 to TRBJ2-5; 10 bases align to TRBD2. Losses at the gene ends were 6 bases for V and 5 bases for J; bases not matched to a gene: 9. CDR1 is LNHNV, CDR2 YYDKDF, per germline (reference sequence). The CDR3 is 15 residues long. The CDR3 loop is CATRALAGVVETQYF. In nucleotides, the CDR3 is TGTGCCACCAGGGCGCTAGCGGGAGTTGTGGAGACCCAGTACTTC.